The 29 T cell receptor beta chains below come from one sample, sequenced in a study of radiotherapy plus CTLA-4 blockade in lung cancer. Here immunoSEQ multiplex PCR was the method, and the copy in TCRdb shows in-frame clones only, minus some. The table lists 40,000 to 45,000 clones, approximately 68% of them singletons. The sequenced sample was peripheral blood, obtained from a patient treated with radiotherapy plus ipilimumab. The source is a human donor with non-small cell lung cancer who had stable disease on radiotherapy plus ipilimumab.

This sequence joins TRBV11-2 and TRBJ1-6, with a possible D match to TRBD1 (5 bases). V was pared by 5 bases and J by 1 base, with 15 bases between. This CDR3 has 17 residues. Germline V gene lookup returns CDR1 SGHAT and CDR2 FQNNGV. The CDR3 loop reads CASSVTGGSSYNSPLHF. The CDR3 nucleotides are TGTGCCAGCAGCGTAACAGGAGGGTCGTCCTATAATTCACCCCTCCACTTT.

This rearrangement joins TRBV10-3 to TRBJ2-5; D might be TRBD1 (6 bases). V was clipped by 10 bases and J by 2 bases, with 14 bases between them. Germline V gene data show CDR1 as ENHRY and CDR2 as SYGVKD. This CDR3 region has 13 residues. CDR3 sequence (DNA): TGTGCCAGCTCAGGGGCTGGGCAAGAGACCCAGTACTTC. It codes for CASSGAGQETQYF.

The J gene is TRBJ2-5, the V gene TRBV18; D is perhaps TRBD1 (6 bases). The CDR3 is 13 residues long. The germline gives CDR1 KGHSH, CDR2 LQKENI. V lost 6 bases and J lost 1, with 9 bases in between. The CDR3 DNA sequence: TGTGCCAGCTCCCGGGACATCCAAGAGACCCAGTACTTC. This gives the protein CASSRDIQETQYF.

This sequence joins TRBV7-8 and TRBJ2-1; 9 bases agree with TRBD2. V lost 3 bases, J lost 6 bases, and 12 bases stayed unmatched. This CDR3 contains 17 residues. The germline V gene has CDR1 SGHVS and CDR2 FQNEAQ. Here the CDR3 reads CASSFQLSAGGLNEQFF. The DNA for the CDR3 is TGTGCCAGCAGCTTCCAACTTTCTGCGGGGGGGCTCAATGAGCAGTTCTTC. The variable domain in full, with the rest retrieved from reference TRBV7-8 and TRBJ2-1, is GAGVSQSPRYKVAKRGQDVALRCDPISGHVSLFWYQQALGQGPEFLTYFQNEAQLDKSGLPSDRFFAERPEGSVSTLKIQRTQQEDSAVYLCASSFQLSAGGLNEQFFGPGTRLTVL.

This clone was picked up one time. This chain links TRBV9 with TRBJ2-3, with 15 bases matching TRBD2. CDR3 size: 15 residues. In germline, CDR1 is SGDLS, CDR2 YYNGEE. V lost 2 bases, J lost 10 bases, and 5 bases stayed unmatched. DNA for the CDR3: TGTGCCAGCAGCGTCGGGACTAGCGGGGGGTTGGCGCAGTATTTT. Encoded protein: CASSVGTSGGLAQYF.

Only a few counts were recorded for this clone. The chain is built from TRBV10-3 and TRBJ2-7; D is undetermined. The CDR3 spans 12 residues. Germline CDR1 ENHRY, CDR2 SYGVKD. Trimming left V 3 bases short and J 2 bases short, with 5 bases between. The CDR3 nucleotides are TGTGCCATCAGTGACTCCGCCTACGAGCAGTACTTC. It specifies CAISDSAYEQYF.

CDR3 protein: CATSSGTGRTEAFF. In DNA, the CDR3 is TGTGCCACCAGCAGTGGGACAGGCCGCACTGAAGCTTTCTTT. This rearrangement joins TRBV15 to TRBJ1-1; 8 bases line up with TRBD1. J lost 4 bases, V lost 3 bases, and 4 bases had no gene match. The CDR3 is made up of 14 amino acids. CDR1 is LNHNV, CDR2 YYDKDF, per germline (reference sequence).

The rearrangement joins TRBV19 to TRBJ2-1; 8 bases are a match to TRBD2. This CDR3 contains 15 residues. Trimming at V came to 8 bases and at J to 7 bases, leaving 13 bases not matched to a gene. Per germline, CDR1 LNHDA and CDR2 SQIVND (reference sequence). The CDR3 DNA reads TGTGCCAGTGCCCCCGGGGGGGCTGGTTGGAATGAGCAGTTCTTC. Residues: CASAPGGAGWNEQFF.

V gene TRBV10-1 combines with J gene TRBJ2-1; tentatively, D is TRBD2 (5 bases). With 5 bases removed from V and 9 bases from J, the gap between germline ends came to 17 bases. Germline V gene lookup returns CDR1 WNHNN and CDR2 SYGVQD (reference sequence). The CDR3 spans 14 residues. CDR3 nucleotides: TGCGCCAGCAGTAGGTCCGGGGTGGCTGGTGAGCAGTTCTTC. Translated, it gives CASSRSGVAGEQFF.

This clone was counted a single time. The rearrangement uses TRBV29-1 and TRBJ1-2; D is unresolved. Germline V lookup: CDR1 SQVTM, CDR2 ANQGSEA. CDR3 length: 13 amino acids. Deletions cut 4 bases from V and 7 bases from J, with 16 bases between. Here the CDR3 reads CSVGEGRGFGYTF. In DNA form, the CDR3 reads TGCAGCGTTGGAGAAGGTCGAGGTTTTGGCTACACCTTC.

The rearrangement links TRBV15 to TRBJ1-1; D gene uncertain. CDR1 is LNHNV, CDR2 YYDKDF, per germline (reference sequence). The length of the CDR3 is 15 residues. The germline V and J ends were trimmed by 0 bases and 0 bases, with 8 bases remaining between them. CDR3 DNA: TGTGCCACCAGCAGAGAAGGGAGAATGAACACTGAAGCTTTCTTT. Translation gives CATSREGRMNTEAFF.

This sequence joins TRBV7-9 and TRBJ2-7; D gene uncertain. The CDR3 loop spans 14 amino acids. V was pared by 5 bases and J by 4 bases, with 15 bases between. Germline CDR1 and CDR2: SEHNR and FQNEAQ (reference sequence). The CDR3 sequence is CASSPQVKQYEQYF. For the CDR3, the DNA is TGTGCCAGCAGCCCCCAAGTGAAACAATACGAGCAGTACTTC.

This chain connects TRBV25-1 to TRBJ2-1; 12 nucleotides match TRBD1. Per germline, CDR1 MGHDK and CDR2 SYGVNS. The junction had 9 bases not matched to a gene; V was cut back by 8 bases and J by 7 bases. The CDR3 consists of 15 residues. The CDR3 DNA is TGTGCCAGCGGCCCCGGGACAGGGGGCAGGAATGAGCAGTTCTTC. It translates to CASGPGTGGRNEQFF.

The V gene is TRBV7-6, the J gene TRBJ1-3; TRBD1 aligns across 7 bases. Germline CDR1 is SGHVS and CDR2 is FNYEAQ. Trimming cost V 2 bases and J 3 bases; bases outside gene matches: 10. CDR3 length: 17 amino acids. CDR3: CASSLRRQGLVGNTIYF. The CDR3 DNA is TGTGCCAGCAGCTTACGGAGACAGGGTTTAGTTGGAAACACCATATATTTT.

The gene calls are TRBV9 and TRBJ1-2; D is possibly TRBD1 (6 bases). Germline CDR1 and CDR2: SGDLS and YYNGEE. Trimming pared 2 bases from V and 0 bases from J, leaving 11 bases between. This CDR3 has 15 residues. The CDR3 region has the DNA TGTGCCAGCAGCGTTTCTACAGGGACTAACTATGGCTACACCTTC. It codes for CASSVSTGTNYGYTF.

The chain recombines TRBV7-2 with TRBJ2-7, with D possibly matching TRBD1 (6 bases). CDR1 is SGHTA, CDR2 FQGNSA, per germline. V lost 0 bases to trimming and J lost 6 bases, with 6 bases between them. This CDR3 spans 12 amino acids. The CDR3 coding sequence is TGTGCCAGCAGCTTAGCGGGGGCCGAGCAGTACTTC. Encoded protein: CASSLAGAEQYF. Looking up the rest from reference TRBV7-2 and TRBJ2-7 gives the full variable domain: GAGVSQSPSNKVTEKGKDVELRCDPISGHTALYWYRQSLGQGLEFLIYFQGNSAPDKSGLPSDRFSAERTGGSVSTLTIQRTQQEDSAVYLCASSLAGAEQYFGPGTRLTVT.

The CDR3 protein is CASSLVGGAATDTQYF. As DNA, the CDR3 is TGTGCCAGCAGCTTAGTCGGCGGGGCTGCGACAGATACGCAGTATTTT. The rearrangement links TRBV11-3 to TRBJ2-3; D is possibly TRBD2 (6 bases). Germline CDR1 and CDR2: SGHNT and YENEEA. The CDR3 is made up of 16 amino acids. V gave up 1 base and J gave up 3 bases, with 14 bases separating them.

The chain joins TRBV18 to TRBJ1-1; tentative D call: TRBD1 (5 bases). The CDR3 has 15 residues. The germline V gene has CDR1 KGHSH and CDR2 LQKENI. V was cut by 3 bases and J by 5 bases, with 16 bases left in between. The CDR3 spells CASSPLGQLGTEAFF. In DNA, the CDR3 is TGTGCCAGCTCACCCTTGGGGCAGCTGGGAACTGAAGCTTTCTTT.

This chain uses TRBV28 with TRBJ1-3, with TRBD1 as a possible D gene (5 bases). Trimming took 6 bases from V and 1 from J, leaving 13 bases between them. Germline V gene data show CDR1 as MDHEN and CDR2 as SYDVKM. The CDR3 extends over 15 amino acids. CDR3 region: CASSSTSGSGNTIYF. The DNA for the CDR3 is TGTGCCAGCAGCTCGACCTCAGGGTCTGGAAACACCATATATTTT.

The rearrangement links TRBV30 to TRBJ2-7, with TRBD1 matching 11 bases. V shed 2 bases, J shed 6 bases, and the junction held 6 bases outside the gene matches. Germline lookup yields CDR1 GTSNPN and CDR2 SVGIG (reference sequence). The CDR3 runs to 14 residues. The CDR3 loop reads CAWSIRGTGGEQYF. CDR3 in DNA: TGTGCCTGGAGTATCAGGGGGACAGGGGGCGAGCAGTACTTC.

The CDR3 sequence is CASSKSTGKNSNQPQHF. CDR3 coding DNA: TGTGCCAGCAGCAAATCCACAGGGAAAAATAGCAATCAGCCCCAGCATTTT. J is TRBJ1-5 and V is TRBV27, with TRBD1 as a possible D gene (6 bases). CDR3 length: 17 amino acids. Germline-derived CDR1 and CDR2 are MNHEY and SMNVEV (reference sequence). Trimming left V 6 bases short and J 0 bases short, with 18 bases between.

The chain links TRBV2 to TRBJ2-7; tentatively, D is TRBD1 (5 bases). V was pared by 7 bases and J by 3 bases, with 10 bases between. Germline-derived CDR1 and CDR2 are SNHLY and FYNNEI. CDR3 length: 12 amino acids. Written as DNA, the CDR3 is TGTGCCAGCACTGAGCAGGGCTACGAGCAGTACTTC. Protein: CASTEQGYEQYF.

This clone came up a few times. The CDR3 protein is CASSHDRDEQYF. For the CDR3, the DNA is TGTGCCAGCAGCCACGACAGGGACGAGCAGTACTTC. The genes are TRBV11-3 and TRBJ2-7; 7 positions agree with TRBD1. This CDR3 spans 12 amino acids. Germline V gives CDR1 SGHNT, CDR2 YENEEA. Trimming took 5 bases from V and 5 from J; bases not matched to a gene: 3.

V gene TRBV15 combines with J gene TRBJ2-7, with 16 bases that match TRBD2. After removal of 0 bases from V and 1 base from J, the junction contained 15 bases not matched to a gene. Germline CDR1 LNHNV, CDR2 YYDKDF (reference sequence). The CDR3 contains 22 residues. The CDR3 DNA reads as TGTGCCACCAGCAGAGATCACGCACCGGGACTAGCGGGGGGGCTAGGATCCTACGAGCAGTACTTC. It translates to CATSRDHAPGLAGGLGSYEQYF.

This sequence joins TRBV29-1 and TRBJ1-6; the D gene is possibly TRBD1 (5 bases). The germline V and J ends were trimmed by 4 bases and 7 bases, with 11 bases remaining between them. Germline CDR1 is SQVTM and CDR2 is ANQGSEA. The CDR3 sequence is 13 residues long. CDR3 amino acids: CSVAAGKNSPLHF. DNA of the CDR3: TGCAGCGTTGCAGCAGGGAAGAATTCACCCCTCCACTTT.

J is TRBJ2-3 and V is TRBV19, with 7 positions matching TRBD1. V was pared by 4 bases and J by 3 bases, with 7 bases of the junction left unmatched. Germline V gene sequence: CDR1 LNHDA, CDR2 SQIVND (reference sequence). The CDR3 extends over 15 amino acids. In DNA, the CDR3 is TGTGCCAGTAGTAGCACAGGGGTTAGAACAGATACGCAGTATTTT. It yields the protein CASSSTGVRTDTQYF.

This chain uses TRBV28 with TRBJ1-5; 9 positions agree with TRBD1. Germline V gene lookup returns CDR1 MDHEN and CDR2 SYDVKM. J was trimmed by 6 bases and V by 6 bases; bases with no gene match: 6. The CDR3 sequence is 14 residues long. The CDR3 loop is CASSNRGRRQPQHF. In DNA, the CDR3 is TGTGCCAGCAGCAACAGGGGGCGGCGTCAGCCCCAGCATTTT.

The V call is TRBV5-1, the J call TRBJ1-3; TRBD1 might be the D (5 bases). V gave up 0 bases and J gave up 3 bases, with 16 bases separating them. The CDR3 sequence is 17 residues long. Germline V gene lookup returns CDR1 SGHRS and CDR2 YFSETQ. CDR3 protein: CASSLGQGEGIGNTIYF. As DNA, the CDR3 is TGCGCCAGCAGCTTGGGGCAGGGCGAAGGAATTGGAAACACCATATATTTT.

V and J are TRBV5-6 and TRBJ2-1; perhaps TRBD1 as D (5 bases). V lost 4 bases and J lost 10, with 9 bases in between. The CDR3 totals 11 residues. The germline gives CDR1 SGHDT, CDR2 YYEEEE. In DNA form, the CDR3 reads TGTGCCAGCAGCACCCGGACAGAGCAGTTCTTC. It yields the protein CASSTRTEQFF. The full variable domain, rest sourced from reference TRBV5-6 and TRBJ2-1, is DAGVTQSPTHLIKTRGQQVTLRCSPKSGHDTVSWYQQALGQGPQFIFQYYEEEERQRGNFPDRFSGHQFPNYSSELNVNALLLGDSALYLCASSTRTEQFFGPGTRLTVL.